One T cell receptor (beta chain) is described in this entry. The data were obtained in a study of blood T cell repertoires in COVID-19. Study-level background: Whether acute or convalescent, the COVID-19 samples came from the United States, Italy and Spain. From T cells, B-cell-depleted T cells, or PBMCs came the material, which was cDNA or gDNA.

Per the original methods: Quantification of nucleated cells was approximated via reference gene primer amplification. Some clones are missing from TCRdb's copy, which holds only in-frame ones; the method was immunoSEQ multiplex PCR. D and trimming come from the DNA, and the V and J calls and clone size come from that table. The sample contains about 150,000 clones, about 90% of which appear only once. The CDR3 runs 15 residues. Per the germline V gene, CDR1 is SGDLS and CDR2 is YYNGEE. Unmatched junction bases numbered 7, after V lost 4 bases and J lost 6 bases. Material for sequencing was peripheral blood. This sequence was found in a man aged 45 to 65 with acute or convalescent COVID-19. The chain couples TRBV9 to TRBJ2-2, with 9 bases that match TRBD2. The CDR3 region is CASSPGLATSGELFF. The DNA of the CDR3 is TGTGCCAGCAGCCCGGGACTAGCTACTTCCGGGGAGCTGTTTTTT.